Detailed here is one T cell receptor (beta chain). The sample originates from a study of memory CD4+ T cells and cytomegalovirus serostatus. Looking at the study overall: Donors were healthy Belgian adults, 10 or so CMV seropositive and approximately 23 seronegative.

Single viable CD3+CD4+CD8-CD45RO+ cells were sorted as the memory CD4+ T cells. The CDR3 consists of 15 residues. Germline-derived CDR1 and CDR2 are LNHDA and SQIVND (reference sequence). V shed 6 bases and J 6 bases; nucleotides not matched to a gene: 10. The table came from immunoSEQ multiplex PCR; TCRdb's copy has only in-frame clones and leaves some out. Of under 50,000 clones listed, roughly 85% are singletons. Input material: memory CD4+ T cells from blood. The chain uses TRBV19 and TRBJ2-1; 8 nucleotides agree with TRBD1. This receptor was identified in an adult in good health and CMV-seropositive. In DNA, the CDR3 is TGTGCCAGTAGCCGTCTGGACAGGGAGCGCAATGAGCAGTTCTTC. This sequence encodes CASSRLDRERNEQFF.